This TCR beta chain emerged from a study of T cells in Graves' hyperthyroidism and ophthalmopathy. RNA transcripts provided the source from which TCR beta CDR3 regions were amplified. The TCR CDR3 was amplified in a first-round RT-PCR using the HTBI primer set. TCRdb redid the calling of the multiplex PCR reads with MiXCR, one entry per CDR3 protein. The sample contains about 610,000 distinct CDR3 sequences, roughly 14% of which appear only once. In making diagnoses, clinical symptoms, serum thyroxine and TRAb, thyroid ultrasound and orbital computed tomography were all used. A few counts support this clonotype. Germline V gene sequence: CDR1 LGHDT, CDR2 YNNKEL (reference sequence). The CDR3 is 15 residues long. The V end lost 1 base, the J end lost 4 bases, and 11 bases lay between the germline ends.

Sequenced material: blood. The clonotype was recovered from a woman aged 40 to 49 with Graves' ophthalmopathy. The chain couples TRBV3-1 to TRBJ1-5; D is uncertain. The CDR3 DNA sequence: TGTGCCAGCAGCCAAGGGTCCGGGGATAATCAGCCCCAGCATTTT. It is translated as CASSQGSGDNQPQHF.